The rows below give T cell receptor beta chains drawn from one sample of a study of blood T cell repertoires in COVID-19. Sequencing used immunoSEQ multiplex PCR; TCRdb keeps in-frame clones, though not all of them. The sample holds some 200,000 clones, roughly 90% seen once. Sequences were obtained from PBMCs or T cells enriched from blood (not recorded which). The receptors come from a woman in her forties or fifties in a cohort exposed to, infected with or recovered from COVID-19 (not recorded which). CDR3s include the opening cysteine and the closing phenylalanine or tryptophan. D genes are given only for firm matches. Size is omitted from some rows. Given values are once, few, many or a class for expanded clones.

>TRBV25-1|NA|TRBJ1-2|NA
TGTGCCAGCACCCGGGAGGAGGGCTATGGCTACACCTTC
CASTREEGYGYTF
>TRBV4-3|NA|TRBJ2-3|TRBD2
TGCGCCAGCAGCCAAGATCGGACTAGCGGGGGAAGGAGAGATACGCAGTATTTT
CASSQDRTSGGRRDTQYF
>TRBV5-6|NA|TRBJ1-2|NA
TGTGCCAGCAGCCCCACGTTCCGAGGACAGTATGGCTACACCTTC
CASSPTFRGQYGYTF
>TRBV7-2|NA|TRBJ2-5|TRBD2
TGTGCCAGCAGCTTCCGGACTAGCGGGGGAACCTTACAAGAGACCCAGTACTTC
CASSFRTSGGTLQETQYF
>TRBV30|NA|TRBJ1-2|TRBD1
TGTGCCTGGAGTGTACGGGACCGGGACAGGGATGGCTACACCTTC
CAWSVRDRDRDGYTF
>TRBV27|NA|TRBJ2-7|TRBD2
TGTGCCAGCAGTTTACGGGGAGCGGGGGGGCCCGGCGAGCAGTACTTC
CASSLRGAGGPGEQYF
>TRBV20-1|NA|TRBJ2-3|NA
TGCAGTGCTAGCTCTGAGAATACGCAGTATTTT
CSASSENTQYF
>TRBV5-6|once|TRBJ2-3|TRBD2
TGTGCCAGCCTCCCCGGGGGGACCACAGATACGCAGTATTTT
CASLPGGTTDTQYF
>TRBV4-2|NA|TRBJ1-3|NA
TGTGCCAGCAGCCAAGAGAGGGGAAACACCATATATTTT
CASSQERGNTIYF
>TRBV7-2|NA|TRBJ2-3|TRBD1
TGTGCCAGCAGCTTAGCAGGGACAGGGGAGACAGATACGCAGTATTTT
CASSLAGTGETDTQYF
>TRBV15|NA|TRBJ2-7|NA
TGTGCCACCAGCAGAGAAGGGAGCTCCTACGAGCAGTACTTC
CATSREGSSYEQYF
>TRBV5-1|NA|TRBJ1-1|TRBD1
TGCGCCAGCAGCCGACAGGGTGGGAACACTGAAGCTTTCTTT
CASSRQGGNTEAFF
>TRBV14|few|TRBJ2-5|TRBD2
TGTGCCAGCAGCCAACTACTAGCGGGGGGGTCAGAGACCCAGTACTTC
CASSQLLAGGSETQYF
>TRBV25-1|NA|TRBJ2-1|NA
TGTGCCAGCAGTGAATCCCCGAGCGATGAGCAGTTCTTC
CASSESPSDEQFF
>TRBV7-3|few|TRBJ2-2|NA
TGTGCCAGCAGCTTAAACAGGGATAACACCGGGGAGCTGTTTTTT
CASSLNRDNTGELFF
>TRBV19|once|TRBJ2-7|TRBD1
TGTGCCAGTAGACCGACAGGGCCGTCCTACGAGCAGTACTTC
CASRPTGPSYEQYF
>TRBV4-3|once|TRBJ2-2|NA
TGCGCCAGCAGCCAAGAACCGGGGACGAACACCGGGGAGCTGTTTTTT
CASSQEPGTNTGELFF
>TRBV29-1|NA|TRBJ2-7|TRBD1
TGCAGCGTCGCCCCGGGACAGGGGAACGAGCAGTACTTC
CSVAPGQGNEQYF
>TRBV29-1|NA|TRBJ1-1|NA
TGCAGTGGAGACGGCGTTGGTCACACTGAAGCTTTCTTT
CSGDGVGHTEAFF
>TRBV6-2/TRBV6-3|NA|TRBJ2-6|NA
TGTGCCAGCAGCCACTCGGCTGGGGCCAACGTCCTGACTTTC
CASSHSAGANVLTF
>TRBV18|NA|TRBJ1-5|NA
TGTGCCAGCTCACCACAGAGTAATCAGCCCCAGCATTTT
CASSPQSNQPQHF
>TRBV7-2|NA|TRBJ2-7|TRBD2
TGTGCCAGCAGCCCCCCGTGGGCCCTAGCGGGGGGTAGTGAGCAGTACTTC
CASSPPWALAGGSEQYF
>TRBV7-2|NA|TRBJ1-2|TRBD1
TGTGCCAGCAGCTTAGACAGGGGGCGAAACTATGGCTACACCTTC
CASSLDRGRNYGYTF
>TRBV7-2|NA|TRBJ1-2|TRBD1
TGTGCCAGCAGCTCCACAGGACAGGGCGGCTATGGCTACACCTTC
CASSSTGQGGYGYTF
>TRBV28|NA|TRBJ1-6|TRBD1
TGTGCCAGCAGTTTCTACCGGGACAGGGGCAATAATTCACCCCTCCACTTT
CASSFYRDRGNNSPLHF
>TRBV18|NA|TRBJ1-1|TRBD1
TGTGCCAGCTCACCACAAGACTTAGGGACAGCGAACACTGAAGCTTTCTTT
CASSPQDLGTANTEAFF
>TRBV25-1|NA|TRBJ2-2|NA
TGTGCCAGCAGTGAATATAACGGGGAGCTGTTTTTT
CASSEYNGELFF
>TRBV7-9|NA|TRBJ1-4|NA
TGTGCCAGCAGCCCTCCCCTCGAGGGTAGGACTAATGAAAAACTGTTTTTT
CASSPPLEGRTNEKLFF
>TRBV7-2|NA|TRBJ2-7|TRBD1
TGTGCCAGCAGCTGGTCCGGGACAGAGGCCTACGAGCAGTACTTC
CASSWSGTEAYEQYF
>TRBV5-1|NA|TRBJ1-2|NA
TGCGCCAGCAGCCCGACGGGGTCTGTCTATGGCTACACCTTC
CASSPTGSVYGYTF
>TRBV9|few|TRBJ2-1|TRBD2
TGTGCCAGCAGCGTAATAGCGGGGGGAGGCAATGAGCAGTTCTTC
CASSVIAGGGNEQFF
>TRBV28|NA|TRBJ1-2|TRBD1
TGTGCCAGCAGCCCAGGGGGCGCTTCTTATGGCTACACCTTC
CASSPGGASYGYTF
>TRBV5-6|NA|TRBJ1-6|NA
TGTGCCAGCAGCCTGAGATCGGGGAGCAATTCACCCCTCCACTTT
CASSLRSGSNSPLHF
>TRBV6-5|NA|TRBJ2-7|TRBD1
TGTGCCAGCAGTTACACAGCAGGGGGACGCCCCTACGAGCAGTACTTC
CASSYTAGGRPYEQYF
>TRBV10-3|NA|TRBJ1-1|NA
TGTGCCATCAGGATGGCAGGGCTGAACACTGAAGCTTTCTTT
CAIRMAGLNTEAFF
>TRBV12-3/TRBV12-4|NA|TRBJ2-5|NA
TGTGCCAGCGCAGGGGACGGATTACAGACCCAGTACTTC
CASAGDGLQTQYF
>TRBV9|NA|TRBJ2-7|NA
TGTGCCAGCAGCCTCCAGGGTAGCGGAGGGCACGAGCAGTACTTC
CASSLQGSGGHEQYF
>TRBV19|NA|TRBJ1-5|NA
TGTGCCAGTAGTATAGAGGGAGGCAATCAGCCCCAGCATTTT
CASSIEGGNQPQHF
>TRBV28|NA|TRBJ1-5|NA
TGTGCCAGCAGTCTACTACGGGGGCCCCAGCATTTT
CASSLLRGPQHF
>TRBV29-1|NA|TRBJ1-2|NA
TGCAGCGTGGCAAAGGGGGATAACTATGGCTACACCTTC
CSVAKGDNYGYTF
>TRBV5-4|few|TRBJ2-6|TRBD2
TGTGCCAGCACCCTAGCGGGGGTCTCTGGGGCCAACGTCCTGACTTTC
CASTLAGVSGANVLTF
>TRBV5-4|NA|TRBJ1-1|TRBD1
TGTGCCAGCAGCTTTGACAGGGGTTACACTGAAGCTTTCTTT
CASSFDRGYTEAFF
>TRBV5-1|NA|TRBJ2-2|NA
TGCGCCAGCAGCTTACAGGGGGGGTCCACCGGGGAGCTGTTTTTT
CASSLQGGSTGELFF
>TRBV5-4|NA|TRBJ2-3|TRBD2
TGTGCCAGCAGCTGGAACGGACTAGCGGGGGCCCTGGGGCAGTATTTT
CASSWNGLAGALGQYF
>TRBV10-3|NA|TRBJ2-5|TRBD2
TGTGCCATCAGTGCTAGCGGGGGGGCCTGGCAAGAGACCCAGTACTTC
CAISASGGAWQETQYF
>TRBV4-3|once|TRBJ2-3|NA
TGCGCCAGCAGCCAGGCAGGGTCGAATACGCAGTATTTT
CASSQAGSNTQYF
>TRBV3-1/TRBV3-2|NA|TRBJ2-2|NA
TGTGCCAGCGGAGTGAGAGGCACCGGGGAGCTGTTTTTT
CASGVRGTGELFF